The 21 T cell receptor beta chains given below trace back to one sample, sequenced in a study of shared clonotypes between healthy human individuals. Some clones are missing from TCRdb's copy, which holds only in-frame ones; the method was immunoSEQ multiplex PCR. The sample has over 2 million clones; around 95% are singletons. The sequencing input was naive CD4+ T cells sorted from blood. Noted subset: CD45RA+ positively selected. The receptors were sampled from a man younger than 30 in good health.

This chain joins TRBV5-4 and TRBJ1-1, with D perhaps TRBD1 (6 bases). The ends were cut back, 4 bases at V and 1 base at J, with 17 bases in the middle. The CDR3 loop spans 16 amino acids. The germline CDR1 and CDR2 sequences are SGHNT and YYREEE (reference sequence). This chain's CDR3 is CASSAPRGRGNTEAFF. CDR3 DNA sequence: TGTGCCAGCAGCGCACCCAGGGGCAGGGGGAACACTGAAGCTTTCTTT.

This clone was seen a single time. The CDR3 sequence is CASSPGTSGGAYEQYF. The CDR3 DNA sequence: TGTGCCAGCAGCCCGGGGACTAGCGGGGGGGCCTACGAGCAGTACTTC. The genes are TRBV5-4 and TRBJ2-7, with 16 bases fitting TRBD2. Trimming at V came to 4 bases and at J to 2 bases, leaving 3 bases not matched to a gene. This CDR3 contains 16 residues. CDR1 and CDR2 (germline): SGHNT, YYREEE (reference sequence).

V gene TRBV5-4 combines with J gene TRBJ1-2, with unresolved D. With 0 bases removed from V and 0 bases from J, the gap between germline ends came to 12 bases. Germline loops: CDR1 SGHNT, CDR2 YYREEE (reference sequence). The CDR3 loop spans 16 amino acids. The CDR3 sequence: CASSLEGRMTNYGYTF. CDR3 coding DNA: TGTGCCAGCAGCTTGGAAGGACGGATGACTAACTATGGCTACACCTTC. Combining the CDR3 with reference TRBV5-4 and TRBJ1-2 gives the whole variable domain ETGVTQSPTHLIKTRGQQVTLRCSSQSGHNTVSWYQQALGQGPQFIFQYYREEENGRGNFPPRFSGLQFPNYSSELNVNALELDDSALYLCASSLEGRMTNYGYTFGSGTRLTVV.

The rearrangement uses TRBV19 and TRBJ2-3; 11 nucleotides line up with TRBD2. This CDR3 spans 16 amino acids. Germline lookup yields CDR1 LNHDA and CDR2 SQIVND (reference sequence). After removal of 9 bases from V and 5 bases from J, the junction contained 13 bases not matched to a gene. In DNA form, the CDR3 reads TGTGCCAGCGGTAGCGGGAGGGCCAAACGCGGAGATACGCAGTATTTT. This codes for CASGSGRAKRGDTQYF.

The V call is TRBV4-3, the J call TRBJ2-4; 8 nucleotides agree with TRBD1. The CDR3 is 19 residues long. J lost 4 bases, V lost 0 bases, and 14 bases had no gene match. Germline V gene data show CDR1 as LGHNA and CDR2 as YSLEER. The CDR3 reads CASSQDFARLDRVKNIQYF. Here the CDR3 DNA reads TGCGCCAGCAGCCAAGATTTCGCTAGGTTGGACAGGGTGAAAAACATTCAGTACTTC.

V is TRBV6-6 and J is TRBJ1-2, with D uncertain. Between the trimmed V and J ends, which lost 0 bases and 7 bases, there was a span of 9 bases. The germline V gene has CDR1 MNHNY and CDR2 SVGAGI (reference sequence). The CDR3 has 13 amino acids. DNA of the CDR3: TGTGCCAGCAGTTACTCGGGGATGGGTGGCTACACCTTC. It is translated as CASSYSGMGGYTF.

This sequence joins TRBV6-5 and TRBJ1-3, with TRBD1 identical over 7 bases. The germline V gene has CDR1 MNHEY and CDR2 SVGAGI. The CDR3 loop spans 15 amino acids. Trimming cost V 6 bases and J 8 bases; bases outside gene matches: 13. CDR3: CASSSGTVAGDTIYF. The CDR3 bases are TGTGCCAGCAGCTCCGGGACAGTGGCCGGGGACACCATATATTTT.

This chain connects TRBV5-8 to TRBJ1-4; D gene unclear. CDR3 length equals 14 residues. CDR1 and CDR2 from the germline V gene are SGHTS and YDEGEE. V lost 3 bases and J 0 bases, leaving 6 bases between the germline ends. CDR3 amino acids: CASSSSPTNEKLFF. DNA for the CDR3: TGTGCCAGCAGCTCGTCCCCAACTAATGAAAAACTGTTTTTT. Variable domain in full (rest from reference TRBV5-8 and TRBJ1-4): EAGVTQSPTHLIKTRGQQATLRCSPISGHTSVYWYQQALGLGLQFLLWYDEGEERNRGNFPPRFSGRQFPNYSSELNVNALELEDSALYLCASSSSPTNEKLFFGSGTQLSVL.

The genes are TRBV30 and TRBJ1-2; D possibly corresponds to TRBD1 (5 bases). The CDR3 loop spans 14 amino acids. Germline CDR1 reads GTSNPN; CDR2 reads SVGIG (reference sequence). V lost 5 bases, J lost 7 bases, and 20 bases lay in between. The DNA for the CDR3 is TGTGCCTGGGTCAGGGTTCCGGGTAAATCTGGCTACACCTTC. Its protein product is CAWVRVPGKSGYTF.

The chain recombines TRBV6-1 with TRBJ2-1, with D unclear. V was trimmed by 2 bases and J by 7 bases, leaving 15 bases between them. Germline assignment: CDR1 MNHNS and CDR2 SASEGT. The CDR3 has 15 residues. CDR3 in amino acids: CASSEQTLSRNEQFF. The DNA of the CDR3 is TGTGCCAGCAGTGAACAGACACTATCTAGGAATGAGCAGTTCTTC.

V gene TRBV27 combines with J gene TRBJ2-7; 9 bases match TRBD1. The CDR3 totals 15 residues. The V and J ends lost 6 bases and 2 bases, in that order; junction bases with no gene match: 8. Looked up from germline, CDR1 is MNHEY and CDR2 is SMNVEV (reference sequence). The CDR3, as DNA: TGTGCCAGCAGGACGAACCGGGACAGGGCCTACGAGCAGTACTTC. Its translation is CASRTNRDRAYEQYF.

This chain connects TRBV9 to TRBJ2-5, with 7 bases matching TRBD2. This CDR3 contains 15 residues. V was clipped by 1 base and J by 5 bases; unmatched bases: 8. In germline, CDR1 is SGDLS, CDR2 YYNGEE. CDR3 region: CASSVFAGARETQYF. The CDR3 DNA reads TGTGCCAGCAGCGTATTCGCGGGAGCCCGGGAGACCCAGTACTTC.

The genes are TRBV6-1 and TRBJ2-1; D might be TRBD2 (7 bases). The CDR3 runs to 14 residues. The V gene's germline CDR1 is MNHNS and CDR2 SASEGT. V lost 7 bases to trimming and J lost 7 bases, with 17 bases between them. The CDR3 DNA follows: TGTGCCAGCACCTTCGGCGGGGGCGTTAATGAGCAGTTCTTC. This codes for CASTFGGGVNEQFF.

The chain couples TRBV13 to TRBJ1-1, with D possibly matching TRBD1 (5 bases). This CDR3 region has 15 residues. V lost 4 bases to trimming and J lost 6 bases, with 18 bases between them. Germline CDR1 PRHDT, CDR2 FYEKMQ (reference sequence). CDR3 coding DNA: TGTGCCAGCAGCTATCCTCGTGGGTGGGGGGCTGAAGCTTTCTTT. It yields the protein CASSYPRGWGAEAFF.

This clone is a singleton in its sample. The rearrangement links TRBV12-5 to TRBJ2-2, with TRBD2 matching over 11 bases. Germline loops: CDR1 LGHNT, CDR2 FRNRAP. The CDR3 contains 21 residues. After removal of 0 bases from V and 0 bases from J, the junction contained 12 bases not matched to a gene. DNA of the CDR3: TGTGCTAGTGGTTTGGTCCCCAATACTAGCGGGAGAAGCACGAACACCGGGGAGCTGTTTTTT. This codes for CASGLVPNTSGRSTNTGELFF.

CDR3 region: CASSSSTRVSGNTIYF. The DNA for the CDR3 is TGTGCCAGCAGTTCCTCCACGAGGGTATCTGGAAACACCATATATTTT. The chain carries TRBV28 and TRBJ1-3; D ambiguous. The CDR3 is 16 residues long. V shed 4 bases and J shed 1 base, with 14 bases lying between them. Germline V gene sequence: CDR1 MDHEN, CDR2 SYDVKM.

The V and J genes are TRBV5-6 and TRBJ2-4, with a tentative D call TRBD2 (5 bases). Germline V gives CDR1 SGHDT, CDR2 YYEEEE. The CDR3 is 13 amino acids. Trimming took 4 bases from V and 3 from J, leaving 8 bases between them. CDR3 amino acids: CASSLTNKNIQYF. Here the CDR3 DNA reads TGTGCCAGCAGCCTGACTAACAAAAACATTCAGTACTTC.

The V call is TRBV5-1, the J call TRBJ2-3; 9 bases line up with TRBD1. This CDR3 region has 14 residues. V dropped 4 bases and J dropped 4; count of bases not matched to a gene: 4. From germline, CDR1 is SGHRS and CDR2 YFSETQ. This chain's CDR3 is CASSVDRGADTQYF. In nucleotides, the CDR3 is TGCGCCAGCAGCGTCGACAGGGGGGCAGATACGCAGTATTTT.

The chain has TRBV28 and TRBJ1-3; TRBD1 is a possible D gene (5 bases). The V gene lost 6 bases and the J gene lost 2 bases, with 17 bases spanning the gap. CDR1 is MDHEN, CDR2 SYDVKM, per germline. The CDR3 totals 16 residues. CDR3 DNA: TGTGCCAGCAGGGGGGAAGGCGGAGGGACTGGAAACACCATATATTTT. Translating gives CASRGEGGGTGNTIYF.

The chain employs TRBV25-1 and TRBJ1-1; D perhaps matches TRBD1 (6 bases). Germline lookup yields CDR1 MGHDK and CDR2 SYGVNS. The CDR3 has 14 residues. The V end was cut by 3 bases, the J end by 4 bases, with 12 bases between. CDR3 sequence: CASSDRGRSTEAFF. DNA for the CDR3: TGTGCCAGCAGTGACCGGGGGCGCAGCACTGAAGCTTTCTTT.

This rearrangement joins TRBV18 to TRBJ2-2, with 9 bases aligning to TRBD2. Germline V gene lookup returns CDR1 KGHSH and CDR2 LQKENI. The CDR3 is 15 amino acids. V lost 8 bases to trimming and J lost 7 bases; unmatched junction nucleotides: 11. The CDR3 DNA reads TGTGCCAGCACCCCGCCGCGGGAGGGCCACGGGGAGCTGTTTTTT. Translating it yields CASTPPREGHGELFF.